This T cell receptor (beta chain) comes out of a study of T cell responses to AZD1222 COVID-19 vaccine. CDR3 length: 13 residues. Libraries were prepared by immunoSEQ multiplex PCR; TCRdb keeps only in-frame clonotypes and omits some of them. The sample contains approximately 300,000 clones, 90% to 95% of which appear only once. V usage is TRBV21-1 and J usage is TRBJ1-2; TRBD1 is taken as the D call from the table, unchecked against the DNA. TRBV21-1 counts as a pseudogene. The source was peripheral blood, collected 28 days after the second AZD1222 dose. This TCR came from an adult who received the AZD1222 COVID-19 vaccine. The CDR3 DNA is TGTGCCAGCAGCTCAACAGGGGACTATGGCTACACCTTC. Its protein product is CASSSTGDYGYTF.